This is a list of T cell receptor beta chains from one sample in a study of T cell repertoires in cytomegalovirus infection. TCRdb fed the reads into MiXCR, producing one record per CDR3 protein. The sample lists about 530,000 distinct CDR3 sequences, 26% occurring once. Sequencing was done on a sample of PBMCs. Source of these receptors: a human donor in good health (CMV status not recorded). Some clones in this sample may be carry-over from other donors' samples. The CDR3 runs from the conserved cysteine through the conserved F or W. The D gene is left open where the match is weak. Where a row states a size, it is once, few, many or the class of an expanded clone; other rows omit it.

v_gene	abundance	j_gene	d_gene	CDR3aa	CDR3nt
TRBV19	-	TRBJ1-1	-	CASSTSGTRNTEAFF	TGTGCCAGTAGTACCTCCGGGACCAGGAACACTGAAGCTTTCTTT
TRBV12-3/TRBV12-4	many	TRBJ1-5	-	CASSSPGESNQPQHF	TGTGCCAGCAGTTCCCCGGGGGAAAGCAATCAGCCCCAGCATTTT
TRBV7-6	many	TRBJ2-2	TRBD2	CASSRTSGRANTGELFF	TGTGCCAGCAGCAGGACTAGCGGGAGGGCGAACACCGGGGAGCTGTTTTTT
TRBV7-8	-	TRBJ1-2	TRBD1	CASRQGPGDYGYTF	TGTGCCAGCAGACAGGGGCCCGGGGACTATGGCTACACCTTC
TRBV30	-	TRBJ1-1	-	CAWSVGLTNTEAFF	TGTGCCTGGAGTGTTGGACTTACGAACACTGAAGCTTTCTTT
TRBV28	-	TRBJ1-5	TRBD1	CASSLPTGRLGGNQPQHF	TGTGCCAGCAGTTTACCGACAGGGCGATTGGGAGGCAATCAGCCCCAGCATTTT
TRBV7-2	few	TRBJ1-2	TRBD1	CASSPPNRGFWYGYTF	TGTGCCAGCAGCCCTCCGAACAGGGGATTTTGGTATGGCTACACCTTC
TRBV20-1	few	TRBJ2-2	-	CSARVVGVNTGELFF	TGCAGTGCTAGAGTCGTCGGGGTAAACACCGGGGAGCTGTTTTTT
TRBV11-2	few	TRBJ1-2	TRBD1	CASSGTGVNYGYTF	TGTGCCAGCAGCGGGACAGGGGTTAACTATGGCTACACCTTC
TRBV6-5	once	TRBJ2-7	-	CASSYGSRGVYEQYF	TGTGCCAGCAGTTACGGGAGCAGGGGGGTATACGAGCAGTACTTC
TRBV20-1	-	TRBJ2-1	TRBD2	CSARDRAGGPLASYEQFF	TGCAGTGCTAGAGATCGGGCGGGAGGGCCTCTTGCTTCGTATGAGCAGTTCTTC
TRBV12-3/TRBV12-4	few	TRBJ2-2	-	CASSGGPGTGELFF	TGTGCCAGCAGCGGAGGACCGGGAACCGGGGAGCTGTTTTTT
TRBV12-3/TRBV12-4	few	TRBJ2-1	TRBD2	CASSPNPGLAGDNEQFF	TGTGCCAGCAGCCCAAACCCGGGACTAGCGGGAGACAATGAGCAGTTCTTC
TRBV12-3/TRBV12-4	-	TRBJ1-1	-	CASSLVGGNTAFF	TGTGCCAGCAGTTTAGTGGGGGGGAATACAGCTTTCTTT
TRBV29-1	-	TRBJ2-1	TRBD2	CSVGDGRAPSGEQFF	TGCAGCGTTGGTGACGGGAGGGCCCCGTCCGGTGAGCAGTTCTTC
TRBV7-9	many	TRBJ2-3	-	CASSSSPAASTDTQYF	TGTGCCAGCAGCTCGTCCCCAGCGGCTAGCACAGATACGCAGTATTTT
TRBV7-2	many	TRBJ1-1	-	CASGASLITEAFF	TGTGCCAGCGGGGCCTCTCTGATTACTGAAGCTTTCTTT
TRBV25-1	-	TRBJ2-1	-	CASSEYNYNEQFF	TGTGCCAGCAGTGAATACAATTACAATGAGCAGTTCTTC
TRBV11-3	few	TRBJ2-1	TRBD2	CASSPTGLAGSNEQFF	TGTGCCAGCAGCCCTACCGGACTAGCGGGTTCCAATGAGCAGTTCTTC
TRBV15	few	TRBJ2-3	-	CATSRGADPSTDTQYF	TGTGCCACCAGCAGAGGAGCGGATCCTAGCACAGATACGCAGTATTTT
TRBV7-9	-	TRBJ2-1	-	CASSRTTPVAFGSYNEQFF	TGTGCCAGCAGCCGCACAACTCCCGTAGCGTTCGGCTCCTACAATGAGCAGTTCTTC
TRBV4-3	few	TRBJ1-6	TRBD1	CASSQGQGWRHSPLHF	TGCGCCAGCAGCCAAGGACAGGGTTGGAGGCACTCACCCCTCCACTTT
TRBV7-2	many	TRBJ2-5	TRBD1	CASSPAGGAGETQYF	TGTGCCAGCAGCCCCGCAGGGGGCGCGGGAGAGACCCAGTACTTC
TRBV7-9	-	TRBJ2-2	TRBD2	CASSSPKGLANTGELFF	TGTGCCAGCAGCTCCCCAAAGGGACTAGCGAACACCGGGGAGCTGTTTTTT
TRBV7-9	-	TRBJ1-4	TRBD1	CASSPPGGTNEKLFF	TGTGCCAGCAGCCCACCAGGGGGAACTAATGAAAAACTGTTTTTT
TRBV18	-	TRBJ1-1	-	CASSPGRGTEAFF	TGTGCCAGCTCACCCGGGCGGGGGACTGAAGCTTTCTTT
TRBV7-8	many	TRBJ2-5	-	CASTPRGSQETQYF	TGTGCCAGCACCCCTCGGGGGAGTCAAGAGACCCAGTACTTC
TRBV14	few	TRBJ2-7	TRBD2	CASSQSGLAGLVLAYEQYF	TGTGCCAGCAGCCAATCTGGGCTAGCGGGACTGGTACTCGCCTACGAGCAGTACTTC
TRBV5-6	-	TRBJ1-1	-	CASSLVPDMNTEAFF	TGTGCCAGCAGCTTGGTTCCAGATATGAACACTGAAGCTTTCTTT
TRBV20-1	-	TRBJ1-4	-	CSARDHYREGKLFF	TGCAGTGCTAGAGATCATTACAGGGAGGGAAAACTGTTTTTT
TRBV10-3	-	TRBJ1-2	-	CAISVASEPEGYTF	TGTGCCATCAGTGTGGCCAGTGAGCCTGAAGGCTACACCTTC
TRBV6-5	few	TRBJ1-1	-	CASKIGGGRLTEAFF	TGTGCCAGCAAAATCGGAGGGGGGCGCTTGACTGAAGCTTTCTTT
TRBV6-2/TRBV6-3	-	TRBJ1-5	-	CASSRASRGRDNQPQHF	TGTGCCAGCAGCCGCGCATCGAGAGGGAGGGACAATCAGCCCCAGCATTTT
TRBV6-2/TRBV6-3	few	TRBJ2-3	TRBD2	CASSRTSGSFTDTQYF	TGTGCCAGCAGTCGGACTAGCGGGAGTTTCACAGATACGCAGTATTTT
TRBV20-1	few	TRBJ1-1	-	CSAARGKNTEAFF	TGCAGTGCCGCCCGGGGGAAGAACACTGAAGCTTTCTTT
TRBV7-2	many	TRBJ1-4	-	CASSPQGSRSEKLFF	TGTGCCAGCAGCCCCCAGGGTTCGAGAAGTGAAAAACTGTTTTTT
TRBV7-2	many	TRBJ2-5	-	CASSFYLQETQYF	TGTGCCAGCAGCTTCTATCTTCAAGAGACCCAGTACTTC
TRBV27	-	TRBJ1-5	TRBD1	CASSRLRGLGLSNQPQHF	TGTGCCAGCAGTCGCCTGAGGGGGCTTGGTTTGAGCAATCAGCCCCAGCATTTT
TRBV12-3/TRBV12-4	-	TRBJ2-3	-	CASSLSGAGTDTQYF	TGTGCCAGCAGTTTATCAGGGGCCGGGACAGATACGCAGTATTTT